What follows are 7 T cell receptor beta chains derived from one specimen sequenced in a study of blood T cells in healthy people across ages. Primers used in a second PCR of roughly 6 to 12 cycles were a sample-barcoded 5' primer and a J-beta primer mix. Each CDR3 protein gets one entry after TCRdb re-called the 5' RACE reads with MiXCR. The table shows around 940,000 distinct CDR3 sequences, with about 53% occurring only once. Sequenced input: blood. These TCRs come from a woman in her fifties or sixties in good health.

V usage is TRBV29-1 and J usage is TRBJ2-7, with 10 bases matching TRBD1. Germline V gene lookup returns CDR1 SQVTM and CDR2 ANQGSEA. V lost 4 bases, J lost 5 bases, and 8 bases stayed unmatched. The CDR3 has 14 residues. The CDR3 DNA reads TGCAGCGTTGCTAAGGACAGGGGGTTGAACGAGCAGTACTTC. Translated: CSVAKDRGLNEQYF.

The rearrangement links TRBV11-2 to TRBJ2-1; the match to TRBD2 covers 7 bases. The CDR3 has 17 amino acids. CDR1 and CDR2 (germline): SGHAT, FQNNGV. V lost 0 bases to trimming and J lost 6 bases; unmatched junction nucleotides: 11. CDR3 residues: CASSLDQAGPNLNEQFF. CDR3 in DNA: TGTGCCAGCAGCTTAGATCAAGCGGGACCAAATCTCAATGAGCAGTTCTTC.

The CDR3 sequence: CASSPRTGAPNEQYF. The CDR3 DNA reads as TGCGCCAGCAGCCCCAGGACAGGGGCGCCCAACGAGCAGTACTTC. The chain couples TRBV5-1 to TRBJ2-7, with 9 bases aligning to TRBD1. CDR1 and CDR2 from the germline V gene are SGHRS and YFSETQ. The V segment lost 4 bases and the J segment 5 bases; nucleotides outside the gene matches: 10. The CDR3 has 15 residues. The complete variable domain, with remaining parts taken from reference TRBV5-1 and TRBJ2-7, reads KAGVTQTPRYLIKTRGQQVTLSCSPISGHRSVSWYQQTPGQGLQFLFEYFSETQRNKGNFPGRFSGRQFSNSRSEMNVSTLELGDSALYLCASSPRTGAPNEQYFGPGTRLTVT.

The chain links TRBV10-3 to TRBJ1-5; 7 positions match TRBD1. Trimming cost V 8 bases and J 2 bases; bases outside gene matches: 6. CDR1 ENHRY and CDR2 SYGVKD come from the germline V gene. This CDR3 spans 14 amino acids. CDR3 sequence reads: CAIGTTGGNQPQHF. The CDR3 DNA reads as TGTGCCATCGGCACTACAGGGGGCAATCAGCCCCAGCATTTT.

This clonotype was seen a few times. The chain links TRBV29-1 to TRBJ2-2; weak D call: TRBD1 (5 bases). Germline CDR1 and CDR2: SQVTM and ANQGSEA. This CDR3 region has 14 residues. V lost 4 bases to trimming and J lost 3 bases, with 12 bases between them. This CDR3 reads CSVVIGAYTGELFF. In nucleotides, the CDR3 is TGCAGCGTTGTGATAGGGGCTTACACCGGGGAGCTGTTTTTT.

The chain combines TRBV29-1 with TRBJ2-5; D uncertain. Germline loops: CDR1 SQVTM, CDR2 ANQGSEA. This CDR3 is 12 amino acids long. Between the trimmed V and J ends, which lost 7 bases and 5 bases, there was a span of 14 bases. The CDR3 DNA sequence: TGCAGCGCTGATAAGGGAAGGGAGACCCAGTACTTC. It translates to CSADKGRETQYF. Using reference TRBV29-1 and TRBJ2-5 for the parts outside the CDR3, the full variable domain is SAVISQKPSRDICQRGTSLTIQCQVDSQVTMMFWYRQQPGQSLTLIATANQGSEATYESGFVIDKFPISRPNLTFSTLTVSNMSPEDSSIYLCSADKGRETQYFGPGTRLLVL.

This clonotype occurred many times. This chain joins TRBV20-1 and TRBJ2-3, with 7 bases that match TRBD2. The germline CDR1 and CDR2 sequences are DFQATT and SNEGSKA (reference sequence). The CDR3 sequence is 16 residues long. V lost 1 base and J lost 1; bases outside the gene matches: 8. The CDR3: CSARGQAGLRTDTQYF. Here the CDR3 DNA reads TGCAGTGCTAGAGGACAAGCGGGACTACGCACAGATACGCAGTATTTT.